The entry below describes one T cell receptor beta chain. The antigen it binds to is not known. It has no much larger one-base neighbor in the sample; base qualities were not kept. These data come from a study of OX40 agonist ivuxolimab in advanced cancers. Concerning the study at large: The costimulatory receptor OX40 (CD134) was targeted by ivuxolimab, a fully human IgG2 agonistic monoclonal antibody. Intravenous ivuxolimab was administered to patients every 2 weeks at six dose levels: 0.01, 0.1, 0.3, 1.5, 3 and 10 mg/kg. Of the roughly 52 dose-escalation patients, hepatocellular carcinoma was present in some 19, melanoma in around 15, renal cell carcinoma in 9 and head and neck cancer in 9. In the dose-escalation cohort, around four fifths of patients were male, and the mean age was approximately 60 years, with a range of roughly 20 to 80. Prior anti-PD-1, anti-PD-L1 or anti-CTLA-4 therapy was permitted, and checkpoint inhibitors had been received by about two fifths of dose-escalation patients. Three dose-escalation patients achieved partial responses, one with hepatocellular carcinoma and two with cutaneous melanoma. The point of sequencing TCRbeta in the periphery was to test whether ivuxolimab changed TCR sequence diversity and drove clonal T-cell expansion. The paper covers the monotherapy dose-escalation part of the phase I ivuxolimab trial, which included N ≈ 57 patients.

Overall study outcomes, separate from this receptor: Low levels of normalized T-cell clonal expansion were also seen in some patients who did not respond. After ivuxolimab, more expanded clones were found on average in CD8+ T cells than in CD4+ T cells. At doses from 0.1 to 3.0 mg/kg, clonal expansion was seen in both CD4+ and CD8+ blood T cells between baseline and week 6. In the 0.1-3.0 mg/kg groups, partial responders were among the patients with the lowest normalized peripheral clonal expansion, particularly in CD8+ T cells. Which antigens the clonally expanded peripheral T cells were specific for was not determined.

The CDR3 starts with the cysteine, ends with the phenylalanine, and has 18 residues. The entry retains the CDR3 DNA only, 54 bases that are in frame from base 1. Based on the germline V gene (reference sequence), the CDR1 and CDR2 sequences are SEHNR and FQNEAQ. Trimming removed 5 bases from V and 4 bases from J, leaving 26 bases between the germline ends. The trial excluded patients who had a history of autoimmune disease or were on systemic immunosuppression. Peripheral blood for TCR sequencing was collected from all dose cohorts at baseline, on cycle 4 day 1, and on cycle 7 day 1. The samples were taken from a phase I, first-in-human, multicenter, open-label dose-escalation trial of ivuxolimab. Adults with locally advanced or metastatic head and neck squamous cell, hepatocellular, melanoma or renal cell carcinoma were enrolled in the trial. Before TCR sequencing, CD4+ T cells and CD8+ T cells from peripheral blood were sorted into separate populations.

For sequencing of the TCRbeta CDR3 region, genomic DNA was extracted from the sorted cells. The immunoSEQ Assay was used to sequence the TCRbeta CDR3 regions. TCRdb took over this immuneACCESS table, retaining in-frame rearrangements with V and J assigned. Such tables are incomplete; in checked studies, under half of the missing clones stem from an unresolved V gene, and the remainder is unexplained. This sample has tens of thousands of clones in its table, and less than 95% of those were observed once. The ten top clones hold around 9.3% of the sample. The sequence is built from TRBV7-9 and TRBJ2-5; the D gene is perhaps TRBD2, on 6 matching bases. The sequence was obtained from an adult with an advanced solid tumor such as melanoma, head and neck, liver or kidney cancer. The sample here was CD4+ or CD8+ T cells sorted from blood, taken in a trial of the OX40 agonist ivuxolimab. CDR3 sequence: CASSISAFSGLLGETQYF. The base sequence is TGTGCCAGCAGCATATCCGCCTTCAGCGGACTACTCGGAGAGACCCAGTACTTC.